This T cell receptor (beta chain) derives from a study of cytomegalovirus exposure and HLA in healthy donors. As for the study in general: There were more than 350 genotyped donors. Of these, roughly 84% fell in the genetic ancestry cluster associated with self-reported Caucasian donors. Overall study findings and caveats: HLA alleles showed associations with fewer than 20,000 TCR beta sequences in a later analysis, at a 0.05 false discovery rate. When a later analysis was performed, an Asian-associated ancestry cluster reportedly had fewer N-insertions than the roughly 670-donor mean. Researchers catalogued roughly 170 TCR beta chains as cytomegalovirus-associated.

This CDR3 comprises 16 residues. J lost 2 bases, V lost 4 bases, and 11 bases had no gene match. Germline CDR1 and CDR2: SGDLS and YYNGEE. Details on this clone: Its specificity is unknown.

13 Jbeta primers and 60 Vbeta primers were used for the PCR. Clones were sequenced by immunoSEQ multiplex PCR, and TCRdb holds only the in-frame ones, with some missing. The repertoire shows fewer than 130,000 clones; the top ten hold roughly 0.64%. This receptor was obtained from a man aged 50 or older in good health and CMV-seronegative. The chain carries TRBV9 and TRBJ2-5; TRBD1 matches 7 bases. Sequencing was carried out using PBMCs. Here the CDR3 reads CASSPRGNRGQETQYF. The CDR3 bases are TGTGCCAGCAGCCCTAGGGGCAACAGGGGTCAAGAGACCCAGTACTTC.